The 15 T cell receptor beta chains below come from one sample, sequenced in a study of shared clonotypes between healthy human individuals. Using immunoSEQ multiplex PCR, the repertoire was profiled, and TCRdb retains in-frame clones only, with some absent. The sample contains about 490,000 clones, 60% to 80% of which appear only once. Material for sequencing was PBMCs. The receptors shown here come from a middle-aged woman in good health. Some clones in this sample may be carry-over from other donors' samples.

The V call is TRBV27, the J call TRBJ1-6; 8 bases line up with TRBD1. This CDR3 is 13 amino acids long. The trim removed 7 bases at V and 8 bases at J, leaving 4 bases unmatched. Germline V CDR1 and CDR2: MNHEY, SMNVEV (reference sequence). The DNA of the CDR3 is TGTGCCAGCACCGACAGGGGTGATTCACCCCTCCACTTT. Translating it yields CASTDRGDSPLHF.

The chain's CDR3 is CASSLYSLGGRETQYF. The DNA of the CDR3 is TGTGCCAGCAGCTTGTACTCCTTAGGGGGCAGAGAGACCCAGTACTTC. The chain is built from TRBV5-6 and TRBJ2-5; TRBD1 agrees at 7 bases. CDR3 length: 16 residues. J gave up 4 bases and V 1 base, and 10 bases lay outside the gene matches. Germline CDR1 SGHDT, CDR2 YYEEEE.

The chain has TRBV25-1 and TRBJ2-5; D gene ambiguous. CDR1 and CDR2 (germline): MGHDK, SYGVNS. This CDR3 region has 14 residues. The germline V and J ends were trimmed by 1 base and 5 bases, with 11 bases remaining between them. The CDR3 spells CASSESLSSETQYF. The CDR3 DNA is TGTGCCAGCAGTGAATCGCTAAGCAGTGAGACCCAGTACTTC.

The CDR3 loop is CASSLVAGTGIYNEQFF. The CDR3 nucleotides are TGTGCCAGCAGCTTAGTAGCGGGGACAGGCATATACAATGAGCAGTTCTTC. V gene TRBV11-2 combines with J gene TRBJ2-1; D tentatively reads TRBD1 or TRBD2 (8 bases each). V lost 1 base and J lost 4, with 17 bases in between. Germline loops: CDR1 SGHAT, CDR2 FQNNGV. The CDR3 length is 17 residues.

In this sample, this clone turned up once. The gene calls are TRBV5-5 and TRBJ2-3; 11 positions agree with TRBD2. Per the germline V gene, CDR1 is SGHKS and CDR2 is YYEKEE (reference sequence). The CDR3 covers 16 residues. After removal of 3 bases from V and 5 bases from J, the junction contained 8 bases not matched to a gene. The CDR3 region has the DNA TGTGCCAGCAGCTGGAAGACTAGCGGGAACGGAGATACGCAGTATTTT. Its translation is CASSWKTSGNGDTQYF. The full variable domain, rest sourced from reference TRBV5-5 and TRBJ2-3, is DAGVTQSPTHLIKTRGQQVTLRCSPISGHKSVSWYQQVLGQGPQFIFQYYEKEERGRGNFPDRFSARQFPNYSSELNVNALLLGDSALYLCASSWKTSGNGDTQYFGPGTRLTVL.

This clone was picked up many times. The genes are TRBV6-4 and TRBJ2-2; 7 bases line up with TRBD2. The CDR3 is 16 amino acids. Trimming cost V 7 bases and J 4 bases; bases outside gene matches: 12. The germline V gene has CDR1 MRHNA and CDR2 SNTAGT. The CDR3 DNA is TGTGCCAGCAACCAAGAGGCGGGAGCGGGCACCGGGGAGCTGTTTTTT. This codes for CASNQEAGAGTGELFF.

The V and J genes are TRBV7-9 and TRBJ2-7, with 7 bases lining up with TRBD2. The CDR3 is 17 residues long. Germline trimming cut 3 bases from V and 2 bases from J; bases unmatched to any gene: 13. Germline V gene lookup returns CDR1 SEHNR and CDR2 FQNEAQ (reference sequence). CDR3 in amino acids: CASSLGGVGGNPYEQYF. The CDR3 DNA follows: TGTGCCAGCAGCTTGGGTGGCGTCGGGGGGAACCCCTACGAGCAGTACTTC. Full variable domain (remainder filled in from reference TRBV7-9 and TRBJ2-7): DTGVSQNPRHKITKRGQNVTFRCDPISEHNRLYWYRQTLGQGPEFLTYFQNEAQLEKSRLLSDRFSAERPKGSFSTLEIQRTEQGDSAMYLCASSLGGVGGNPYEQYFGPGTRLTVT.

CDR3 protein: CASSLRGGTGGGTEAFF. Here the CDR3 DNA reads TGTGCCAGCAGCTTAAGGGGTGGGACAGGCGGTGGGACTGAAGCTTTCTTT. The chain couples TRBV7-8 to TRBJ1-1, with 8 bases matching TRBD1. This CDR3 is 17 amino acids long. Germline V CDR1 and CDR2: SGHVS, FQNEAQ. V was clipped by 2 bases and J by 5 bases; unmatched bases: 13.

V gene TRBV19 combines with J gene TRBJ1-5; 7 positions agree with TRBD1. V lost 5 bases to trimming and J lost 2 bases; unmatched junction nucleotides: 3. The germline V gene has CDR1 LNHDA and CDR2 SQIVND (reference sequence). The CDR3 is 14 amino acids. The CDR3 region is CASSFTGGNQPQHF. The CDR3 DNA sequence: TGTGCCAGTAGTTTTACAGGGGGCAATCAGCCCCAGCATTTT.

V usage is TRBV14 and J usage is TRBJ2-1, with D possibly TRBD1 on 6 matching bases. V shed 2 bases and J shed 3 bases, with 14 bases lying between them. The CDR3 runs to 16 residues. Germline V gene lookup returns CDR1 SGHDN and CDR2 FVKESK. The CDR3 loop reads CASSQRTGRRYNEQFF. The CDR3 DNA reads as TGTGCCAGCAGCCAACGCACAGGGCGTCGCTACAATGAGCAGTTCTTC.

The chain joins TRBV28 to TRBJ1-5, with unresolved D. Germline-derived CDR1 and CDR2 are MDHEN and SYDVKM. This CDR3 comprises 14 residues. V was trimmed by 3 bases and J by 5 bases, leaving 11 bases between them. CDR3 nucleotide sequence: TGTGCCAGCAGTTTTAGGCAGAGCTATCAGCCCCAGCATTTT. This codes for CASSFRQSYQPQHF.

As for this clone: A junction end diverges from the germline sequence, so it may reflect a read error. This chain connects TRBV18 to TRBJ2-1; no reliable D call. This CDR3 is built from 16 residues. Germline V lookup: CDR1 KGHSH, CDR2 LQKENI. CDR3 in amino acids: CASSPYQEPYNNEQFF. The CDR3 bases are TGTGCCAGTTCACCGTATCAAGAACCCTATAACAATGAGCAGTTCTTC.

The chain uses TRBV10-3 and TRBJ2-1; 11 positions match TRBD2. Germline CDR1 reads ENHRY; CDR2 reads SYGVKD. CDR3 length: 14 amino acids. V was clipped by 7 bases and J by 7 bases; unmatched bases: 6. The CDR3 loop is CAIKGLADGNEQFF. The CDR3, as DNA: TGTGCCATCAAGGGACTAGCGGACGGGAATGAGCAGTTCTTC.

V and J are TRBV5-1 and TRBJ1-4; no clear D gene. The germline V and J ends were trimmed by 4 bases and 0 bases, with 13 bases remaining between them. This CDR3 region has 16 residues. Looked up from germline, CDR1 is SGHRS and CDR2 is YFSETQ. As DNA, the CDR3 is TGCGCCAGCAGCCCCTGGGCAGAAGCAACTAATGAAAAACTGTTTTTT. Amino acids: CASSPWAEATNEKLFF.

The chain employs TRBV7-3 and TRBJ2-1; TRBD2 matches at 10 bases. The CDR3 contains 12 residues. Germline assignment: CDR1 SGHTA and CDR2 FQGTGA. Trimming removed 5 bases from V and 9 bases from J; junction bases left unmatched: 1. CDR3 in amino acids: CASSRLAGEQFF. For the CDR3, the DNA is TGTGCCAGCAGCCGACTAGCGGGTGAGCAGTTCTTC.